This TCR beta chain is from a study of blood T cell repertoires in COVID-19. Study in general: Samples of COVID-19 (acute and convalescent) were obtained from the United States, Italy and Spain. T cells, B-cell-depleted T cells, or PBMCs provided the cDNA or gDNA that served as material.

The CDR3 is made up of 15 amino acids. The V gene end was trimmed by 6 bases and the J gene end by 2 bases; junction bases not matched to a gene: 9. Germline CDR1 reads ENHRY; CDR2 reads SYGVKD. Per the original methods: Amplifying reference gene primers gave estimates of nucleated cell counts. Using immunoSEQ multiplex PCR, the repertoire was profiled, and TCRdb retains in-frame clones only, with some absent. For V, J and clone size, that table is used; D and trimming come from the DNA. The data hold 160,000 or so clones, with 80% observed a single time. This receptor was identified in a man aged 60 to 75 with acute or convalescent COVID-19. Sequencing input: peripheral blood. This chain links TRBV10-3 with TRBJ2-7, with 8 bases fitting TRBD1. The CDR3 reads CAISYTGTGTYEQYF. The CDR3 DNA is TGTGCCATCAGCTATACGGGGACAGGAACCTACGAGCAGTACTTC.